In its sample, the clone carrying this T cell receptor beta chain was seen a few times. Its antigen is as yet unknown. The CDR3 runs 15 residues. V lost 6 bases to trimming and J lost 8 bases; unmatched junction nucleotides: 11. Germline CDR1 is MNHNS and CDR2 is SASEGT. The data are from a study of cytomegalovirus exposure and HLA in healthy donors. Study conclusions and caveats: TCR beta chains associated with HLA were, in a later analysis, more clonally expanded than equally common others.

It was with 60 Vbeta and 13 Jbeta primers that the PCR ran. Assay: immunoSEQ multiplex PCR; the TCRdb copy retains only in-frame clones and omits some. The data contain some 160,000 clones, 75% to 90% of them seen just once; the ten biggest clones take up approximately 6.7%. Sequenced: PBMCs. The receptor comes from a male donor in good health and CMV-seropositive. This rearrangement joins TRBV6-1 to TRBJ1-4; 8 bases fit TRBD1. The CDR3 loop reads CASRERTGQGEKLFF. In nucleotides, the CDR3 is TGTGCCAGCAGGGAACGGACAGGGCAGGGAGAAAAACTGTTTTTT.